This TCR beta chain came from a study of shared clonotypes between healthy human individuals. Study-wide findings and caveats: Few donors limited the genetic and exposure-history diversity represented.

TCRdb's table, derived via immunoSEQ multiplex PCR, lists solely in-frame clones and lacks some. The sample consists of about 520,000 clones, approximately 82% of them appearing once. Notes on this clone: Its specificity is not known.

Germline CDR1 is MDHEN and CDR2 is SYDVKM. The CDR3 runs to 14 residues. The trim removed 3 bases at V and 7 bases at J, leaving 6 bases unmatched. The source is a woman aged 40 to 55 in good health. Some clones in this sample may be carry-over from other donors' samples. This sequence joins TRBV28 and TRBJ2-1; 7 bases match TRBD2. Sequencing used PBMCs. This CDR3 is CASSLWEGGNEQFF. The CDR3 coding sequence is TGTGCCAGCAGTTTGTGGGAGGGAGGAAATGAGCAGTTCTTC.